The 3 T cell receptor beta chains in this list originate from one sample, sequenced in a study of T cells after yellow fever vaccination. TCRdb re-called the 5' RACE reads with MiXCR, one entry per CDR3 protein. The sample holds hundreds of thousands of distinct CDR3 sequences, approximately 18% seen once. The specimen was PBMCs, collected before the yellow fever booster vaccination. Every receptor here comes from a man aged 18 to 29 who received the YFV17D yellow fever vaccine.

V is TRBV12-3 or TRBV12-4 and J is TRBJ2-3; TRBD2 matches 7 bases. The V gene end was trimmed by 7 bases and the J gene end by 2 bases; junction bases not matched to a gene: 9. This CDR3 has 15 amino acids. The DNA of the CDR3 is TGTGCCAGCAAGGAGGCTAGCGGATTCACAGATACGCAGTATTTT. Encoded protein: CASKEASGFTDTQYF.

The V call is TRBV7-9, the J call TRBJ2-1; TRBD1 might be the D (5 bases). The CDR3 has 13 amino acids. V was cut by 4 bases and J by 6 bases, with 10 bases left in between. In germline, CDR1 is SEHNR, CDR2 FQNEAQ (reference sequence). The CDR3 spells CASSYRQLNEQFF. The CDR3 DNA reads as TGTGCCAGCAGCTATCGACAGCTCAATGAGCAGTTCTTC.

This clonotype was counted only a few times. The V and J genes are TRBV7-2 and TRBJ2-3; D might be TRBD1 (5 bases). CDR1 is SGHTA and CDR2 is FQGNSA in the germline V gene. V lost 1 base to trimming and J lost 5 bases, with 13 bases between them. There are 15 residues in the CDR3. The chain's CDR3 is CASSLVNRWGDTQYF. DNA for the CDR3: TGTGCCAGCAGCTTAGTGAACAGGTGGGGAGATACGCAGTATTTT.